Listed below are T cell receptor beta chains from one sample, sequenced in a study of cytomegalovirus exposure and HLA in healthy donors. Measured with immunoSEQ multiplex PCR; TCRdb has only the in-frame clones, and not every one. The sample carries over 250,000 clones, 87% recorded once. Material for sequencing was PBMCs. The receptor set was obtained from a woman in her thirties in good health and CMV-seropositive. CDR3s include the opening cysteine and the closing phenylalanine or tryptophan. Fields, in order: V gene, J gene, clone size, CDR3 protein. Clone size appears in some rows only: once, few, many, or a class for an expanded clone.

TRBV4-1	TRBJ2-7	once	CASSQQTGVGEQYF
TRBV7-8	TRBJ1-1	.	CASSPTGLDTEAFF
TRBV25-1	TRBJ2-2	.	CASSKGDASTGELFF
TRBV30	TRBJ1-5	.	CAWSVRGGQPQHF
TRBV9	TRBJ2-7	once	CAILGVGRWIYEQYF
TRBV10-3	TRBJ2-7	.	CAISETGQGRQYF
TRBV7-2	TRBJ2-7	.	CASSPSYEQYF
TRBV30	TRBJ1-3	.	CAWSEAKGGNTIYF
TRBV29-1	TRBJ2-2	.	CSVFSGGASNTGELFF
TRBV19	TRBJ2-7	.	CASSPQGQRLEQYF
TRBV1	TRBJ1-5	many	CTSSQGQGRNQPQHF
TRBV4-1	TRBJ2-7	.	CASSQAQGADEQYF
TRBV13	TRBJ2-7	.	CASGVGTDLTYEQYF
TRBV5-1	TRBJ2-1	.	CASINRARFLRGPNEQFF
TRBV30	TRBJ1-5	.	CACGRGGDSNQPQHF
TRBV5-1	TRBJ2-7	.	CASSSGTSGWDEQYF
TRBV4-2	TRBJ2-7	.	CASSQGGGGNEQYF
TRBV5-1	TRBJ1-4	once	CASSFGRGTNEKLFF
TRBV5-1	TRBJ1-3	.	CASSSAGNTIYF
TRBV28	TRBJ1-2	.	CASSKQGAVLRNYGYTF
TRBV6-5	TRBJ1-2	.	CASSFVRDTASGGYTF
TRBV28	TRBJ2-1	.	CASAIRGSGGSSYNEQFF
TRBV5-6	TRBJ2-7	.	CASSWGQPNEQYF
TRBV5-1	TRBJ2-7	once	CASTRPDGYEQYF
TRBV9	TRBJ2-1	few	CASSPSPGLEVEQFF
TRBV6-5	TRBJ1-4	.	CASSYSTTTNEKLFF